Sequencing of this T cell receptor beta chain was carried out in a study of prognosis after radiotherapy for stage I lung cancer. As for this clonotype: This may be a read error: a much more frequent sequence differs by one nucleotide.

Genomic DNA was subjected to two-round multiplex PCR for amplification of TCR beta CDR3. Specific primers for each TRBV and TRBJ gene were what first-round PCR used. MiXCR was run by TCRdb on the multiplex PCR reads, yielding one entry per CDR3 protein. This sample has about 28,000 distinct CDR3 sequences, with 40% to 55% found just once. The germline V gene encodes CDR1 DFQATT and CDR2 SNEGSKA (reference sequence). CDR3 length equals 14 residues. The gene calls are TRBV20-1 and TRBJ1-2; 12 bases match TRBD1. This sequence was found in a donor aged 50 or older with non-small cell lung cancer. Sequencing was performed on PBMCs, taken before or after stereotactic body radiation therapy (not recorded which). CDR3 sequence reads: CSASRGTGGYVYTF. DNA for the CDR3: TGCAGTGCTAGCCGAGGGACAGGGGGCTATGTCTACACCTTC.